This T cell receptor (beta chain) was sequenced for a study of control samples from healthy donors and cancer patients. Profiling relied on immunoSEQ multiplex PCR, and the TCRdb table lists in-frame clones only, not all of them. The data hold 100,000 to 150,000 clones, with roughly 92% observed a single time. The CDR3 runs to 15 residues. The germline gives CDR1 SNHLY, CDR2 FYNNEI. V shed 3 bases and J shed 1 base, with 10 bases lying between them. The chain combines TRBV2 with TRBJ2-1; weak D call: TRBD1 (5 bases). This receptor was taken from a man younger than 30 in good health. The material sequenced was blood. The CDR3 protein is CASSDDSISYNEQFF. The CDR3 bases are TGTGCCAGCAGTGACGACAGCATTTCCTACAATGAGCAGTTCTTC.